In its sample, the clone carrying this TCR beta chain was seen a few times. This entry comes from a study of neurological immune-mediated disorders. V lost 7 bases, J lost 1 base, and 10 bases lay in between. The germline gives CDR1 LNHDA, CDR2 SQIVND (reference sequence). CDR3 length: 13 residues. Synthesis of cDNA used 5'RACE (with 10-nucleotide random UMIs). TCRdb processed the 5' RACE reads anew with MiXCR; each CDR3 protein has one entry. The data hold tens of thousands of distinct CDR3 sequences, with 20% to 30% observed a single time. The V call is TRBV19, the J call TRBJ1-1, with D perhaps TRBD1 (5 bases). Sequenced: PBMCs. This sequence originates from a woman between 65 and 79 years old in good health. The CDR3 protein is CASNKGTNTEAFF. CDR3 nucleotide sequence: TGTGCCAGTAACAAGGGGACGAACACTGAAGCTTTCTTT.